A selection of T cell receptor beta chains follows, all from one sample in a study of OX40 agonist ivuxolimab in advanced cancers. The table came from immunoSEQ multiplex PCR; TCRdb's copy has only in-frame clones and leaves some out. Of 55,000 to 75,000 clones listed, over 65% were seen once; the top ten hold approximately 2.4%. The sample was CD4+ or CD8+ T cells sorted from blood, taken in a trial of the OX40 agonist ivuxolimab. The receptors here all came from an adult with an advanced solid tumor such as melanoma, head and neck, liver or kidney cancer. The CDR3 runs from the conserved cysteine through the conserved F or W. The D gene is left open where the match is weak. Size values are once, few and many counts, or a class for expanded clones, and some rows have none.

>.|TRBJ1-1|.|TRBV11-2
CASSLEFGAGETEAFF
TGTGCCAGCAGCTTAGAGTTCGGCGCAGGGGAGACTGAAGCTTTCTTT
>TRBD2|TRBJ2-5|.|TRBV7-9
CASSPNGLAGPGGQYF
TGTGCCAGCAGCCCGAACGGACTAGCGGGACCGGGTGGCCAGTACTTC
>TRBD1|TRBJ1-2|.|TRBV27
CASSPRDRAGYTF
TGTGCCAGCAGCCCCCGGGACAGGGCTGGCTACACCTTC
>.|TRBJ1-6|.|TRBV6-1
CASRGAGTGNSPLHF
TGTGCCAGCAGGGGGGCAGGGACTGGTAATTCACCCCTCCACTTT
>.|TRBJ2-3|.|TRBV5-1
CASSLTGPDTQYF
TGCGCCAGCAGCTTGACGGGCCCAGATACGCAGTATTTT
>TRBD1|TRBJ2-1|.|TRBV6-1
CASSGQGAGEQFF
TGTGCCAGCAGTGGACAGGGGGCAGGCGAGCAGTTCTTC
>.|TRBJ1-2|.|TRBV2
CASSLKNDRYSGYTF
TGTGCCAGCAGCCTCAAAAACGACCGGTACTCTGGCTACACCTTC
>.|TRBJ1-3|.|TRBV30
CAWTPRGGYTIYF
TGTGCCTGGACTCCCCGTGGGGGATACACCATATATTTT
>.|TRBJ2-5|.|TRBV15
CATSRGQTYQETQYF
TGTGCCACCAGCAGAGGACAGACGTACCAAGAGACCCAGTACTTC
>.|TRBJ2-2|.|TRBV7-9
CASSPQVSSYTGELFF
TGTGCCAGCAGCCCACAGGTTTCTTCTTACACCGGGGAGCTGTTTTTT
>TRBD2|TRBJ2-5|.|TRBV19
CASSILGGKQETQYF
TGTGCCAGTAGTATTTTGGGAGGGAAGCAAGAGACCCAGTACTTC
>TRBD2|TRBJ2-1|.|TRBV7-3
CASSLSPGTSSYNEQFF
TGTGCCAGCAGCTTATCGCCCGGGACTAGCTCCTACAATGAGCAGTTCTTC
>.|TRBJ1-2|.|TRBV5-1
CASRTGEHNYGYTF
TGCGCCAGCAGAACAGGAGAACACAACTATGGCTACACCTTC
>.|TRBJ1-2|.|TRBV11-3
CASSLGVGYGYTF
TGTGCCAGCAGCTTAGGGGTGGGCTATGGCTACACCTTC
>.|TRBJ1-2|.|TRBV4-2
CASSQEAYGGGYTF
TGTGCCAGCAGCCAAGAAGCCTACGGCGGCGGCTACACCTTC
>.|TRBJ2-5|.|TRBV2
CASMGRGNVETQYF
TGTGCCAGCATGGGAAGGGGTAATGTTGAGACCCAGTACTTC
>TRBD2|TRBJ2-3|.|TRBV5-4
CASSPGGITDTQYF
TGTGCCAGCAGTCCGGGAGGGATTACAGATACGCAGTATTTT
>TRBD2|TRBJ2-1|.|TRBV27
CASSPLAGGIREQFF
TGTGCCAGCAGTCCACTAGCGGGAGGAATTCGTGAGCAGTTCTTC
>TRBD1|TRBJ1-1|.|TRBV19
CASGGQLNTEAFF
TGTGCCAGTGGGGGACAGCTAAACACTGAAGCTTTCTTT
>.|TRBJ2-5|.|TRBV14
CASSQDLTGVGETQYF
TGTGCCAGCAGCCAAGATCTGACGGGGGTCGGAGAGACCCAGTACTTC
>.|TRBJ2-7|.|TRBV4-3
CASSGRAGRTDEQYF
TGCGCCAGCAGCGGTAGGGCGGGGCGAACGGACGAGCAGTACTTC
>.|TRBJ1-3|.|TRBV7-2
CASSLGGGRVGNTIYF
TGTGCCAGCAGCTTGGGCGGGGGGCGCGTTGGAAACACCATATATTTT
>.|TRBJ2-3|.|TRBV27
CASSSFRDTQYF
TGTGCCAGCAGCTCCTTCAGAGATACGCAGTATTTT
>.|TRBJ1-2|.|TRBV5-5
CASSLPGTNYGYTF
TGTGCCAGCAGCTTACCAGGGACAAACTATGGCTACACCTTC
>TRBD2|TRBJ2-1|once|TRBV9
CASSVEGLAYNEQFF
TGTGCCAGCAGCGTAGAGGGACTAGCGTACAATGAGCAGTTCTTC
>.|TRBJ1-6|few|TRBV7-6
CASSPEAQVNSPLHF
TGTGCCAGCAGTCCAGAGGCACAGGTCAATTCACCCCTCCACTTT
>.|TRBJ1-5|.|TRBV4-3
CASSQDWGRAQNQPQHF
TGCGCCAGCAGCCAAGATTGGGGACGAGCCCAAAATCAGCCCCAGCATTTT
>.|TRBJ2-5|.|TRBV7-3
CASSPRPGRETQYF
TGTGCCAGCAGCCCACGCCCTGGTCGCGAGACCCAGTACTTC
>.|TRBJ1-5|.|TRBV7-2
CASSREAIPNQPQHF
TGTGCCAGCAGCCGAGAGGCAATCCCGAATCAGCCCCAGCATTTT
>.|TRBJ2-3|.|TRBV19
CASPQVQTSTDTQYF
TGTGCCAGTCCCCAGGTACAAACTAGCACAGATACGCAGTATTTT
>.|TRBJ1-3|.|TRBV19
CASSIWAGGNTIYF
TGTGCCAGTAGTATTTGGGCCGGCGGAAACACCATATATTTT
>TRBD1|TRBJ1-4|once|TRBV5-1
CASSWTGVATNEKLFF
TGCGCCAGCAGCTGGACAGGGGTGGCAACTAATGAAAAACTGTTTTTT
>TRBD1|TRBJ1-1|.|TRBV5-1
CASSIRDSRNTEAFF
TGCGCCAGCAGCATCCGGGACAGCCGGAACACTGAAGCTTTCTTT
>.|TRBJ2-1|.|TRBV10-3
CAIRSAEYNEQFF
TGTGCCATCAGATCCGCGGAGTACAATGAGCAGTTCTTC
>TRBD2|TRBJ2-7|.|TRBV11-2
CASAGTSGDEQYF
TGTGCCAGTGCCGGGACTAGCGGCGACGAGCAGTACTTC
>.|TRBJ2-2|.|TRBV29-1
CSVGGGYGPGELFF
TGCAGCGTGGGAGGAGGGTACGGTCCCGGGGAGCTGTTTTTT
>TRBD2|TRBJ2-7|.|TRBV5-1
CASSLASTSGRAGEQYF
TGCGCCAGCAGCTTGGCTTCGACTAGCGGGAGGGCCGGCGAGCAGTACTTC
>TRBD1|TRBJ2-7|.|TRBV5-1
CASSLRTGESYEQYF
TGCGCCAGCAGCTTGAGGACAGGGGAATCCTACGAGCAGTACTTC
>TRBD2|TRBJ2-7|once|TRBV5-1
CASSLGASGRGGSYEQYF
TGCGCCAGCAGCTTGGGGGCTAGCGGGAGGGGCGGGTCCTACGAGCAGTACTTC
>TRBD1|TRBJ2-2|.|TRBV4-3
CASSQERTGQGLYREAGELFF
TGCGCCAGCAGCCAAGAGAGGACAGGGCAGGGTCTCTACAGGGAGGCCGGGGAGCTGTTTTTT
>TRBD1|TRBJ2-2|.|TRBV5-4
CASSIRDRGATGELFF
TGTGCCAGCAGCATCCGGGACAGGGGTGCCACCGGGGAGCTGTTTTTT
>.|TRBJ2-2|.|TRBV6-6
CASSYEFTGELFF
TGTGCCAGCAGTTACGAGTTCACCGGGGAGCTGTTTTTT
>.|TRBJ1-1|.|TRBV18
CASSPPSRADTEAFF
TGTGCCAGCTCACCACCCAGCCGGGCTGACACTGAAGCTTTCTTT
>TRBD1|TRBJ2-5|.|TRBV14
CASSQVQGVKTQYF
TGTGCCAGCAGCCAAGTACAGGGGGTGAAGACCCAGTACTTC
>.|TRBJ1-1|few|TRBV5-1
CASSLGWGEDTEAFF
TGCGCCAGCAGCTTGGGATGGGGGGAGGACACTGAAGCTTTCTTT
>.|TRBJ1-6|.|TRBV5-1
CASSLSPRDPANSPLHF
TGCGCCAGCAGCTTAAGCCCCCGGGACCCCGCGAATTCACCCCTCCACTTT
>.|TRBJ1-2|.|TRBV5-4
CASSWDFGQIDGYTF
TGTGCCAGCAGCTGGGATTTTGGGCAGATCGACGGCTACACCTTC
>TRBD1|TRBJ1-2|once|TRBV11-2
CASSFSGGGGYGYTF
TGTGCCAGCAGCTTCTCAGGGGGCGGGGGCTATGGCTACACCTTC
>TRBD2|TRBJ2-1|.|TRBV7-2
CASSPTSGVGGEQFF
TGTGCCAGCAGCCCTACTAGCGGGGTGGGTGGTGAGCAGTTCTTC
>.|TRBJ1-2|.|TRBV19
CASRTTRGGPNYGYTF
TGTGCCAGTAGGACGACACGCGGGGGCCCGAACTATGGCTACACCTTC
>.|TRBJ2-7|.|TRBV29-1
CSVLYRAREQYF
TGCAGCGTCCTATACAGGGCTCGCGAGCAGTACTTC
>TRBD1|TRBJ1-2|.|TRBV5-1
CASSRDSDYGYTF
TGCGCCAGCAGTCGGGACAGCGACTATGGCTACACCTTC
>.|TRBJ2-7|few|TRBV30
CAWSVGSGPYEQYF
TGTGCCTGGAGTGTAGGGTCAGGTCCCTACGAGCAGTACTTC
>.|TRBJ2-5|.|TRBV29-1
CSGSRGGQETQYF
TGCAGCGGATCTAGGGGGGGCCAAGAGACCCAGTACTTC
>.|TRBJ2-2|once|TRBV6-1
CASSVGANTGELFF
TGTGCCAGCAGTGTGGGAGCGAACACCGGGGAGCTGTTTTTT
>.|TRBJ1-3|many|TRBV21-1
CASSEVAGPSGNTIYF
TGTGCCAGCAGCGAGGTGGCAGGGCCCTCTGGAAACACCATATATTTT
>.|TRBJ2-5|.|TRBV4-2
CASSQGQEETQYF
TGTGCCAGCAGCCAAGGACAAGAAGAGACCCAGTACTTC